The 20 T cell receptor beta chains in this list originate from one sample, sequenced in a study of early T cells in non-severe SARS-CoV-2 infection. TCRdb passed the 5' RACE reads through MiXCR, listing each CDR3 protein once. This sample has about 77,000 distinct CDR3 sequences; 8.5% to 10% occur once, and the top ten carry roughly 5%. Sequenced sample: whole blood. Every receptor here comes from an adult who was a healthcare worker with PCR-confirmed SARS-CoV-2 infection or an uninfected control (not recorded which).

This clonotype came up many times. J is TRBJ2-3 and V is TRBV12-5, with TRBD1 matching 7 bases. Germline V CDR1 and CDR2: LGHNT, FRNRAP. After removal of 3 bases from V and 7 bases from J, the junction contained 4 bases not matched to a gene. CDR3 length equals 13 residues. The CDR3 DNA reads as TGTGCTAGTGGTTTATACAGGGGACATACGCAGTATTTT. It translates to CASGLYRGHTQYF.

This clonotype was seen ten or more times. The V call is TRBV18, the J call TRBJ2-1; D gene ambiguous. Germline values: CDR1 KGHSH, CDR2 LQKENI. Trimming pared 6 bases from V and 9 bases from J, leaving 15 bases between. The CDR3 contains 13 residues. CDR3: CASSTQQAGEQFF. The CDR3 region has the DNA TGTGCCAGCTCCACCCAGCAGGCAGGTGAGCAGTTCTTC. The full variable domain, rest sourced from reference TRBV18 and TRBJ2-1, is NAGVMQNPRHLVRRRGQEARLRCSPMKGHSHVYWYRQLPEEGLKFMVYLQKENIIDESGMPKERFSAEFPKEGPSILRIQQVVRGDSAAYFCASSTQQAGEQFFGPGTRLTVL.

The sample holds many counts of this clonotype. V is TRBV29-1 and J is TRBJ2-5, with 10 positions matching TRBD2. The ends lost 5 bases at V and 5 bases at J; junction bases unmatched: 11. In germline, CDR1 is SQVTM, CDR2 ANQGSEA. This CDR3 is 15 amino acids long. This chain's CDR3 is CSVKASGGRGETQYF. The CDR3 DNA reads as TGCAGCGTTAAAGCTAGCGGGGGACGGGGTGAGACCCAGTACTTC.

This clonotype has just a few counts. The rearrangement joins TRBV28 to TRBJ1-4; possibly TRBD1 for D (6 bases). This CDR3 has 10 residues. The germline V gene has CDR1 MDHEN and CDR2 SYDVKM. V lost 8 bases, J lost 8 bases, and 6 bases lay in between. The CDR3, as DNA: TGTGCCAGCCAGGGGGAAAAACTGTTTTTT. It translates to CASQGEKLFF.

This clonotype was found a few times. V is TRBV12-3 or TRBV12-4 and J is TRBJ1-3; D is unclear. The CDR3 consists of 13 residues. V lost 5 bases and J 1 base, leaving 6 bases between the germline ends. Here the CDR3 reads CASSTASGNTIYF. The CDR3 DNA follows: TGTGCCAGCAGTACAGCTTCTGGAAACACCATATATTTT.

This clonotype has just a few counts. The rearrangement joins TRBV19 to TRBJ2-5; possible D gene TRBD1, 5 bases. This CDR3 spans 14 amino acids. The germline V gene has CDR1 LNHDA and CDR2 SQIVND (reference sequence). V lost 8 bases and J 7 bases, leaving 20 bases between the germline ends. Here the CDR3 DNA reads TGTGCCAGTGAGGCCCGGCAGGGCCTTGGGACCCAGTACTTC. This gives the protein CASEARQGLGTQYF.

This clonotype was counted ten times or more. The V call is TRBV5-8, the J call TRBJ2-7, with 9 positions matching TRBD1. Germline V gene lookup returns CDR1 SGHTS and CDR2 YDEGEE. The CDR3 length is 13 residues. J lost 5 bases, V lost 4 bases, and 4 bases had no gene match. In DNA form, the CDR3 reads TGTGCCAGCAGCCTGGACAGGGGCAACGAGCAGTACTTC. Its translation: CASSLDRGNEQYF.

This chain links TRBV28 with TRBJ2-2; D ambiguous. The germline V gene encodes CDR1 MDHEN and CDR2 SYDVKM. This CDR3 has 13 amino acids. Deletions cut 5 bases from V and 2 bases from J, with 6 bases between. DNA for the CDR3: TGTGCCAGCAGTCCCCCCAACACCGGGGAGCTGTTTTTT. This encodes CASSPPNTGELFF.

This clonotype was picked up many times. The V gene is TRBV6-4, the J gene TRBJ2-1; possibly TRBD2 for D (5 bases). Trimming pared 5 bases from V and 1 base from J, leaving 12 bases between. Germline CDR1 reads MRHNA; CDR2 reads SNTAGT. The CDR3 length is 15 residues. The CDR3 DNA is TGTGCCAGCAGTTTATTAGCGAGTTCCTACAATGAGCAGTTCTTC. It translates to CASSLLASSYNEQFF.

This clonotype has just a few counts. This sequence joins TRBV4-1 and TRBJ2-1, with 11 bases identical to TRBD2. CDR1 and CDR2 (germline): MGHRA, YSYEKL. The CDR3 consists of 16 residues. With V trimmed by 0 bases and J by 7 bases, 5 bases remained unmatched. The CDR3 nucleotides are TGCGCCAGCAGCCAAGATTTGGCTAGCGGGAGGAATGAGCAGTTCTTC. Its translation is CASSQDLASGRNEQFF.

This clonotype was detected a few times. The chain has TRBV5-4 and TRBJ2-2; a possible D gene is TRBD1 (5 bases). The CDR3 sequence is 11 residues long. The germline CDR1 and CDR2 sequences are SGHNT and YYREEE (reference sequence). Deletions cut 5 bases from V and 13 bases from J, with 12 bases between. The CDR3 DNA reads TGTGCCAGCAGGGGTGACACAGGGCTGTTTTTT. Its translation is CASRGDTGLFF.

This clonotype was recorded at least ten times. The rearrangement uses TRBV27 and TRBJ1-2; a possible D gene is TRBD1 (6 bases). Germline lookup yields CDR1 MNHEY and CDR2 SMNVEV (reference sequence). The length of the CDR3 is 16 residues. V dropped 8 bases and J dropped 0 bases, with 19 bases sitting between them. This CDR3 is CASRGAGGPANYGYTF. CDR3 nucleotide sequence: TGTGCCAGCCGGGGGGCGGGTGGACCCGCTAACTATGGCTACACCTTC.

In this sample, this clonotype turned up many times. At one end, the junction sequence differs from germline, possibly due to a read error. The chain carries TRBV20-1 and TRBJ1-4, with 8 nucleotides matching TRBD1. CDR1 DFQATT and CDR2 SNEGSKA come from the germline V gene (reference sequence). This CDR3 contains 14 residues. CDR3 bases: TGCAGTGCTGGAGACAGGGGAATAGGAGAAAAACTGTTTTTT. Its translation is CSAGDRGIGEKLFF.

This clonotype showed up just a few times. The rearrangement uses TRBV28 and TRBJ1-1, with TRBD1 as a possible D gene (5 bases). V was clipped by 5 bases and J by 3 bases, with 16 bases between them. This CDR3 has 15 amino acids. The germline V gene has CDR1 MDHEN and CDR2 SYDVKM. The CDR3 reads CASSPPGRLHTEAFF. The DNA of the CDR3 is TGTGCCAGCAGTCCCCCAGGGAGGCTACACACTGAAGCTTTCTTT.

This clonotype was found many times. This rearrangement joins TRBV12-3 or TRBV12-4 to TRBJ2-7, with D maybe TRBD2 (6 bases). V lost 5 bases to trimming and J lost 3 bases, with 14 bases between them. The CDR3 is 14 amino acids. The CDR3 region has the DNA TGTGCCAGCAGTCGTGCGACTAGAGACTACGAGCAGTACTTC. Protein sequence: CASSRATRDYEQYF.

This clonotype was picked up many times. The CDR3 loop reads CATTGTVTDTQYF. The CDR3 DNA reads as TGTGCCACAACCGGGACAGTCACAGATACGCAGTATTTT. The V gene is TRBV10-3, the J gene TRBJ2-3, with TRBD1 matching over 7 bases. This CDR3 has 13 residues. Losses at the gene ends were 10 bases for V and 2 bases for J; bases not matched to a gene: 6. The germline CDR1 and CDR2 sequences are ENHRY and SYGVKD.

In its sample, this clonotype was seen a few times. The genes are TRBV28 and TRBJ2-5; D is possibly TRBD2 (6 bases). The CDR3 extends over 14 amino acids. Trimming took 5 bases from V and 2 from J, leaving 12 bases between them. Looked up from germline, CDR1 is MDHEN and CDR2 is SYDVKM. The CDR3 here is CASSPWRVQETQYF. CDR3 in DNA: TGTGCCAGCAGTCCCTGGAGGGTACAAGAGACCCAGTACTTC. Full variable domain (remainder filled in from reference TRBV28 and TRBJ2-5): DVKVTQSSRYLVKRTGEKVFLECVQDMDHENMFWYRQDPGLGLRLIYFSYDVKMKEKGDIPEGYSVSREKKERFSLILESASTNQTSMYLCASSPWRVQETQYFGPGTRLLVL.

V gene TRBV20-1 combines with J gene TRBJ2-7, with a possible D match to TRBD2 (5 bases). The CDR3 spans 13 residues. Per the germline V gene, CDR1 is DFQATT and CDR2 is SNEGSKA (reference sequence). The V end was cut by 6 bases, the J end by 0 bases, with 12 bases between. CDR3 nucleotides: TGCAGTGCCCGGACTGTGAGCTCCTACGAGCAGTACTTC. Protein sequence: CSARTVSSYEQYF.

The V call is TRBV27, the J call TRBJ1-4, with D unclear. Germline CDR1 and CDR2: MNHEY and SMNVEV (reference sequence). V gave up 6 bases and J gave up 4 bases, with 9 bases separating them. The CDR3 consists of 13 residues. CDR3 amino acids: CASSLGINEKLFF. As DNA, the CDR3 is TGTGCCAGCAGCTTGGGGATTAATGAAAAACTGTTTTTT.

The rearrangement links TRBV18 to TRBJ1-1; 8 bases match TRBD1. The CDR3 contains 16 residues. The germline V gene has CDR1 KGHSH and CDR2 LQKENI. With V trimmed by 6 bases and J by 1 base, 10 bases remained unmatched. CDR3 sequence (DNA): TGTGCCAGCTCTCACGAGCCTCAGGGGGCGAACACTGAAGCTTTCTTT. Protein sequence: CASSHEPQGANTEAFF.